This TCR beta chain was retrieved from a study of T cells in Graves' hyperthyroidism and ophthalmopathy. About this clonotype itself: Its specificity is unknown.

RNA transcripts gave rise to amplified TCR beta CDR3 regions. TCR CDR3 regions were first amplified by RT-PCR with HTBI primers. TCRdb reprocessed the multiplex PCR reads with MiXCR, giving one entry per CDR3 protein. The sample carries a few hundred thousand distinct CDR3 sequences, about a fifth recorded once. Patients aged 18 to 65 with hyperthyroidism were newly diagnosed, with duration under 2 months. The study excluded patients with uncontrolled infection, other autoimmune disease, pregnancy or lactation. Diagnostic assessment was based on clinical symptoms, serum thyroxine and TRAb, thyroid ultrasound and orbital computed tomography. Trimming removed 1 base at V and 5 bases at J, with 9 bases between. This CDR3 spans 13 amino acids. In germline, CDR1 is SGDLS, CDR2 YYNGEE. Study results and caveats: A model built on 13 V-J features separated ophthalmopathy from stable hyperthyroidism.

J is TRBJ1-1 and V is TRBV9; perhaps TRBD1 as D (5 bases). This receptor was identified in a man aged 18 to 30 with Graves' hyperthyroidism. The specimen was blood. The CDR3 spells CASSVQGGTEAFF. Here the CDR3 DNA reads TGTGCCAGCAGCGTACAGGGTGGGACTGAAGCTTTCTTT.